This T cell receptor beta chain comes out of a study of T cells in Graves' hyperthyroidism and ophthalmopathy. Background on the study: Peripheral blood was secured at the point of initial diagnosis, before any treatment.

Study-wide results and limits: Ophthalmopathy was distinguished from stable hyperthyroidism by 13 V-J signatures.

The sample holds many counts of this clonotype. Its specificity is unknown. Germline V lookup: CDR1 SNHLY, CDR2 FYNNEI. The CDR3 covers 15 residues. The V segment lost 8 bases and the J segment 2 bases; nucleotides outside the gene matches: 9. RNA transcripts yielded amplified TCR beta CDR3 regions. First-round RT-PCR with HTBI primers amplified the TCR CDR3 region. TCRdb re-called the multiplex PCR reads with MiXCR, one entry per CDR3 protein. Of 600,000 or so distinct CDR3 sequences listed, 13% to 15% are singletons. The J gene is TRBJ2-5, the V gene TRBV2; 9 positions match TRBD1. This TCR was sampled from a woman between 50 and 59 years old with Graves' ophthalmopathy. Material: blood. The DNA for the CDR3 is TGTGCCAGCGATAATGGACAGGGGATACAAGAGACCCAGTACTTC. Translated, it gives CASDNGQGIQETQYF.